Below, 7 T cell receptor beta chains from the same sample are listed, as sequenced in a study of identical twins. MiXCR, run by TCRdb on the 5' RACE reads, gives a single entry per CDR3 protein. This sample yields some 1,600,000 distinct CDR3 sequences, of which more than 30% are seen a single time; 0.27% belongs to the top ten. Sequencing input: cord blood. The receptor source for this set is a newborn girl in good health.

J is TRBJ2-5 and V is TRBV9; D is perhaps TRBD2 (6 bases). The DNA end is a closer match to TRBJ2-7, so the J assignment may be wrong. Looked up from germline, CDR1 is SGDLS and CDR2 is YYNGEE. CDR3 size: 13 residues. CDR3 sequence (DNA): TGTGCCAGCAGCGTAGGGGGGGTGAACGAGCAGTACTTC. Translated, it gives CASSVGGVNEQYF.

In this sample, this clonotype turned up a few times. The chain joins TRBV6-2 or TRBV6-3 to TRBJ1-2; D unresolved. The CDR3 has 17 amino acids. Trimming removed 8 bases at V and 3 bases at J, with 25 bases between. Germline V CDR1 and CDR2: MNHEY, SVGEGT. The chain's CDR3 is CASGLVFRGPEYYGYTF. In nucleotides, the CDR3 is TGTGCCAGCGGGCTTGTCTTTCGAGGGCCTGAGTACTATGGCTACACCTTC.

The J gene is TRBJ1-6, the V gene TRBV5-1, with D unclear. The germline V gene has CDR1 SGHRS and CDR2 YFSETQ. The CDR3 runs to 16 residues. Trimming removed 2 bases at V and 0 bases at J, with 9 bases between. CDR3 nucleotides: TGCGCCAGCAGCTTAGGGCAGTACTCCTATAATTCACCCCTCCACTTT. Protein: CASSLGQYSYNSPLHF.

This clonotype has more than one count but fewer than ten. V usage is TRBV5-1 and J usage is TRBJ2-7; TRBD2 matches 13 bases. Germline V gene data show CDR1 as SGHRS and CDR2 as YFSETQ. V lost 7 bases, J lost 0 bases, and 4 bases stayed unmatched. This CDR3 has 15 amino acids. The chain's CDR3 is CASSGTSGISYEQYF. The CDR3 coding sequence is TGCGCCAGCTCCGGGACTAGCGGGATCTCCTACGAGCAGTACTTC.

The V call is TRBV10-3, the J call TRBJ1-5; unclear D gene. CDR1 ENHRY and CDR2 SYGVKD come from the germline V gene. The V gene lost 8 bases and the J gene lost 5 bases, with 13 bases spanning the gap. This CDR3 is 13 amino acids long. This CDR3 reads CAISGEWDQPQHF. For the CDR3, the DNA is TGTGCCATCTCCGGGGAATGGGATCAGCCCCAGCATTTT.

The rearrangement joins TRBV4-1 to TRBJ1-2; D gene ambiguous. There are 13 residues in the CDR3. Per the germline V gene, CDR1 is MGHRA and CDR2 is YSYEKL. V gave up 2 bases and J gave up 8 bases, with 12 bases separating them. The CDR3 here is CASSQMPGIGYTF. The CDR3 DNA reads as TGCGCCAGCAGCCAAATGCCGGGGATAGGCTACACCTTC.

To note about this clonotype: The conserved closing phenylalanine or tryptophan is absent in this CDR3, likely reflecting a read error. The rearrangement links TRBV12-3 or TRBV12-4 to TRBJ2-1; D may correspond to TRBD1 or TRBD2 (5 bases each). Between the trimmed V and J ends, which lost 7 bases and 4 bases, there was a span of 11 bases. This CDR3 has 13 amino acids. CDR3 loop: CASTPGPYNEQFS. The CDR3 bases are TGTGCCAGCACACCGGGACCGTACAATGAGCAGTTCTCC.